Listed below are T cell receptor beta chains from one sample, sequenced in a study of blood T cells in healthy people across ages. TCRdb reprocessed the 5' RACE reads via MiXCR and lists one record per CDR3 protein. Among around 1,900,000 distinct CDR3 sequences listed, around 42% were seen once. The specimen sequenced was blood. The receptors were sampled from a human donor in good health. Each CDR3 is given with its conserved first and last residue. The D gene is left open where the match is weak. Clone sizes are given selectively: once, few, many, or a class where the clone is expanded.

CDR3nt: TGCAGTGCTAGAGATCCGGAGACAGGGGATGGCTACACCTTC
CDR3aa: CSARDPETGDGYTF
v_gene: TRBV20-1
j_gene: TRBJ1-2
d_gene: TRBD1
abundance: .

CDR3nt: TGCAGTGCTACAGGACCTGGCACAGATACGCAGTATTTT
CDR3aa: CSATGPGTDTQYF
v_gene: TRBV20-1
j_gene: TRBJ2-3
d_gene: .
abundance: .

CDR3nt: TGTGCCAGCAGCTTAAAGGGGGCGGATCAGCCCCAGCATTTT
CDR3aa: CASSLKGADQPQHF
v_gene: TRBV7-9
j_gene: TRBJ1-5
d_gene: TRBD1
abundance: .

CDR3nt: TGTGCCAGCAGTGACCTACAGGGTGAGTACTACGAGCAGTACTTC
CDR3aa: CASSDLQGEYYEQYF
v_gene: TRBV25-1
j_gene: TRBJ2-7
d_gene: .
abundance: .

CDR3nt: TGTGCCAGCTCACCAACTCAGCTCTATAATTCACCCCTCCACTTT
CDR3aa: CASSPTQLYNSPLHF
v_gene: TRBV18
j_gene: TRBJ1-6
d_gene: .
abundance: many

CDR3nt: TGTGCCAGCAGCTTGATGGGGACTAGCGGGGATCGGGGGCAGTACTTC
CDR3aa: CASSLMGTSGDRGQYF
v_gene: TRBV5-8
j_gene: TRBJ2-5
d_gene: TRBD2
abundance: once

CDR3nt: TGTGCCAGCAGCGTAGGTAAGGGGCTGAGCCCATACAATGAGCAGTTCTTC
CDR3aa: CASSVGKGLSPYNEQFF
v_gene: TRBV9
j_gene: TRBJ2-1
d_gene: .
abundance: .

CDR3nt: TGTGCCCGCAGTGGAGAAGGTCATGATGAGCAGTTCTTC
CDR3aa: CARSGEGHDEQFF
v_gene: TRBV2
j_gene: TRBJ2-1
d_gene: .
abundance: few

CDR3nt: TGTGCCAGCAGCGCGTCCCGGGACTACGTATCAGATACGCAGTATTTT
CDR3aa: CASSASRDYVSDTQYF
v_gene: TRBV7-2
j_gene: TRBJ2-3
d_gene: TRBD2
abundance: few

CDR3nt: TGTGCCAGCAGCTTCGACACGGGGCGATACGAAAAACTGTTTTTT
CDR3aa: CASSFDTGRYEKLFF
v_gene: TRBV7-8
j_gene: TRBJ1-4
d_gene: .
abundance: .

CDR3nt: TGCAGCGTGGGCGTCGGTTCTGGCTATGGCTACACCTTC
CDR3aa: CSVGVGSGYGYTF
v_gene: TRBV29-1
j_gene: TRBJ1-2
d_gene: .
abundance: many

CDR3nt: TGTGCCAGCAGTCCCTCGGGGGGCGTGCAGCCCCAGCATTTT
CDR3aa: CASSPSGGVQPQHF
v_gene: TRBV27
j_gene: TRBJ1-5
d_gene: .
abundance: .

CDR3nt: TGTGCCAGCAGCACAACAGGGGGCGCTGGGGCCAACGTCCTGACTTTC
CDR3aa: CASSTTGGAGANVLTF
v_gene: TRBV28
j_gene: TRBJ2-6
d_gene: TRBD1
abundance: few

CDR3nt: TGTGCCAGCAGCGTAGACGGGGGCTACAATGAGCAGTTCTTC
CDR3aa: CASSVDGGYNEQFF
v_gene: TRBV9
j_gene: TRBJ2-1
d_gene: .
abundance: few

CDR3nt: TGCAGCGCCGACAGGGTGAATTACAATGAGCAGTACTTC
CDR3aa: CSADRVNYNEQYF
v_gene: TRBV20-1
j_gene: TRBJ2-4
d_gene: TRBD1
abundance: .

CDR3nt: TGTGCCAGCAGCCCCCAGGGGGGGTCTCACAATGAGCAGTTCTTC
CDR3aa: CASSPQGGSHNEQFF
v_gene: TRBV7-2
j_gene: TRBJ2-1
d_gene: .
abundance: few

CDR3nt: TGTGCCAGCAGCTGGTACCAGGGACGCGGGGTCTACGAGCAGTACTTC
CDR3aa: CASSWYQGRGVYEQYF
v_gene: TRBV7-8
j_gene: TRBJ2-7
d_gene: .
abundance: few

CDR3nt: TGTGCCAGCAGCTTCTTGACAGGGAACTACTACAATGAGCAGTACTTC
CDR3aa: CASSFLTGNYYNEQYF
v_gene: TRBV7-2
j_gene: TRBJ2-7
d_gene: TRBD1
abundance: once

CDR3nt: TGCAGTGCTAGAGTGGTGGGTCCTAATTCACCCCTCCACTTT
CDR3aa: CSARVVGPNSPLHF
v_gene: TRBV20-1
j_gene: TRBJ1-6
d_gene: .
abundance: few

CDR3nt: TGTGCCAGCAGCTCCCCGTTGAGGGACAGGGTCTCGGAGACCCAGTACTTC
CDR3aa: CASSSPLRDRVSETQYF
v_gene: TRBV7-2
j_gene: TRBJ2-5
d_gene: TRBD1
abundance: few

CDR3nt: TGTGCCAGCAGCAAAAGAGGGGCAGGGGTGGACTATGGCTACACCTTC
CDR3aa: CASSKRGAGVDYGYTF
v_gene: TRBV27
j_gene: TRBJ1-2
d_gene: .
abundance: .

CDR3nt: TGCAGTGCTAGCCTGTTAGGGAGCTCCTACAATGAGCAGTTCTTC
CDR3aa: CSASLLGSSYNEQFF
v_gene: TRBV20-1
j_gene: TRBJ2-1
d_gene: .
abundance: once

CDR3nt: TGCAGTGCTAGGGGTAGAACCTTAGGGACCCAGTACTTC
CDR3aa: CSARGRTLGTQYF
v_gene: TRBV20-1
j_gene: TRBJ2-5
d_gene: .
abundance: .

CDR3nt: TGTGCCAGCTCACCAGTTACGGCAGGGTGGGAAGGCACTGAAGCTTTCTTT
CDR3aa: CASSPVTAGWEGTEAFF
v_gene: TRBV18
j_gene: TRBJ1-1
d_gene: .
abundance: once

CDR3nt: TGTGCCAGCAGTCCACAGGAGTTCCCCTACAATGAGCAGTTCTTC
CDR3aa: CASSPQEFPYNEQFF
v_gene: TRBV28
j_gene: TRBJ2-1
d_gene: .
abundance: .

CDR3nt: TGTGCCAGCACCCAAAGAGGGGGACACTATGGCTACACCTTC
CDR3aa: CASTQRGGHYGYTF
v_gene: TRBV5-8
j_gene: TRBJ1-2
d_gene: .
abundance: .

CDR3nt: TGCGCCAGCAGCTTGGATCCGAGCGGGGCTAACACAGATACGCAGTATTTT
CDR3aa: CASSLDPSGANTDTQYF
v_gene: TRBV5-1
j_gene: TRBJ2-3
d_gene: TRBD2
abundance: .

CDR3nt: TGTGCCAGCAGCTTAGGGCAGAGCGGGAGTACCCACGAGCAGTACTTC
CDR3aa: CASSLGQSGSTHEQYF
v_gene: TRBV7-2
j_gene: TRBJ2-7
d_gene: TRBD2
abundance: .

CDR3nt: TGCGCCAGCAGCCAGGGTGAGACCAATGAGCAGTTCTTC
CDR3aa: CASSQGETNEQFF
v_gene: TRBV4-3
j_gene: TRBJ2-1
d_gene: .
abundance: few

CDR3nt: TGTGCCAGCAGTGAATATACACGCAGGGGGCTATCCGGGACAGGGATTGAAAAACTGTTTTTT
CDR3aa: CASSEYTRRGLSGTGIEKLFF
v_gene: TRBV25-1
j_gene: TRBJ1-4
d_gene: TRBD1
abundance: few

CDR3nt: TGTGCCACCAGCAGAGATGGACAGAACACAGATACGCAGTATTTT
CDR3aa: CATSRDGQNTDTQYF
v_gene: TRBV15
j_gene: TRBJ2-3
d_gene: .
abundance: .

CDR3nt: TGTGCCAGCAGTGCGGACAGTGATAATTCACCCCTCCACTTT
CDR3aa: CASSADSDNSPLHF
v_gene: TRBV6-2/TRBV6-3
j_gene: TRBJ1-6
d_gene: .
abundance: many

CDR3nt: TGTGCCAGCTCACCACCGGACAGGACCCAAGAGACCCAGTACTTC
CDR3aa: CASSPPDRTQETQYF
v_gene: TRBV18
j_gene: TRBJ2-5
d_gene: TRBD1
abundance: few

CDR3nt: TGTGCCAGCACCTTAAGTGGAGATACGCAGTATTTT
CDR3aa: CASTLSGDTQYF
v_gene: TRBV7-9
j_gene: TRBJ2-3
d_gene: .
abundance: .

CDR3nt: TGCGCCAGCAGCCAAGTTCAGGACTACAATGAGCAGTTCTTC
CDR3aa: CASSQVQDYNEQFF
v_gene: TRBV4-3
j_gene: TRBJ2-1
d_gene: .
abundance: .

CDR3nt: TGTGCCACCAGCATTCATCGACAGGCCCATAATTCACCCCTCCACTTT
CDR3aa: CATSIHRQAHNSPLHF
v_gene: TRBV15
j_gene: TRBJ1-6
d_gene: .
abundance: .

CDR3nt: TGCGCCAGCAGCTTGTGGTCAGGGTATGGAGCTTTCTTT
CDR3aa: CASSLWSGYGAFF
v_gene: TRBV5-1
j_gene: TRBJ1-1
d_gene: .
abundance: .

CDR3nt: TGTGCCAGCAGCCCGCCCTCGGGACAGGGGTATTCACCCCTCCACTTT
CDR3aa: CASSPPSGQGYSPLHF
v_gene: TRBV7-9
j_gene: TRBJ1-6
d_gene: TRBD1
abundance: .

CDR3nt: TGTGCCAGCAGCTTAGGACGGCTCTGTGGCTACACCTTC
CDR3aa: CASSLGRLCGYTF
v_gene: TRBV7-2
j_gene: TRBJ1-2
d_gene: .
abundance: few

CDR3nt: TGTGTCACCAGCAGAGTTCGGGGACGGATAACCTACGAGCAGTACTTC
CDR3aa: CVTSRVRGRITYEQYF
v_gene: TRBV15
j_gene: TRBJ2-7
d_gene: .
abundance: .

CDR3nt: TGTGCCTGGAGTGTACTAGGGGGGCCGGAGGCCAACGTCCTGACTTTC
CDR3aa: CAWSVLGGPEANVLTF
v_gene: TRBV30
j_gene: TRBJ2-6
d_gene: .
abundance: .

CDR3nt: TGTGCCAGCATTGGACCAGCGGGGCAAGAGACCCAGTACTTC
CDR3aa: CASIGPAGQETQYF
v_gene: TRBV2
j_gene: TRBJ2-5
d_gene: TRBD2
abundance: .

CDR3nt: TGTGCCAGCAGCTTTGGAGGGGGCGGCGGCTACACCTTC
CDR3aa: CASSFGGGGGYTF
v_gene: TRBV12-3/TRBV12-4
j_gene: TRBJ1-2
d_gene: TRBD1
abundance: many

CDR3nt: TGTGCCTGCAGCTCCGGGACATCCTCCTACGAGCAGTACTTC
CDR3aa: CACSSGTSSYEQYF
v_gene: TRBV7-2
j_gene: TRBJ2-7
d_gene: .
abundance: .

CDR3nt: TGTGCCAGCAGCCAAGATAGGGGACAGGGGTACTACGAGCAGTACTTC
CDR3aa: CASSQDRGQGYYEQYF
v_gene: TRBV4-2
j_gene: TRBJ2-7
d_gene: TRBD1
abundance: few

CDR3nt: TGCAGCGTGGGGACAGGGTTCGGTGGCTACACCTTC
CDR3aa: CSVGTGFGGYTF
v_gene: TRBV29-1
j_gene: TRBJ1-2
d_gene: TRBD1
abundance: .

CDR3nt: TGTGCCAGCAGCTTTGAGAGGAGGGAGGAGACCCAGTACTTC
CDR3aa: CASSFERREETQYF
v_gene: TRBV7-9
j_gene: TRBJ2-5
d_gene: .
abundance: few

CDR3nt: TGCAGTGCTAGATTTCCCCCGGGACACTTTGGGGGGGGCAACTATGGCTACACCTTC
CDR3aa: CSARFPPGHFGGGNYGYTF
v_gene: TRBV20-1
j_gene: TRBJ1-2
d_gene: .
abundance: .

CDR3nt: TGTGCCACCAGCCCTCCTCCCGGACAGAACTACCAAGAGACCCAGTACTTC
CDR3aa: CATSPPPGQNYQETQYF
v_gene: TRBV15
j_gene: TRBJ2-5
d_gene: .
abundance: few

CDR3nt: TGTGCCAGCACTGACGACTATGCCTATGGCTACACCTTC
CDR3aa: CASTDDYAYGYTF
v_gene: TRBV25-1
j_gene: TRBJ1-2
d_gene: .
abundance: .